Listed here are 26 T cell receptor beta chains from one sample, sequenced in a study of human T cells and chemical hapten exposure. MiXCR, applied by TCRdb to the RACE reads, yields one record per CDR3 protein. The sample includes roughly 50,000 distinct CDR3 sequences, roughly 9.5% of them seen just once. Time point described: patch test 3, about 24 weeks after DPC sensitization. Treatment noted: therapeutic diphenylcyclopropenone sensitization with weekly scalp DPC. The input for sequencing was whole blood, taken in connection with sensitization to the hapten diphenylcyclopropenone (DPC). These receptors originate from a woman between 35 and 50 years old with alopecia areata. Some clones in this sample may be carry-over from other donors' samples.

This clonotype was counted many times. The rearrangement links TRBV9 to TRBJ2-3, with 12 bases matching TRBD2. This CDR3 is 16 amino acids long. Looked up from germline, CDR1 is SGDLS and CDR2 is YYNGEE. With 1 base clipped from V and 2 bases from J, the junction kept 2 bases outside the gene matches. The CDR3 sequence: CASSVSSGGATDTQYF. In nucleotides, the CDR3 is TGTGCCAGCAGCGTATCTAGCGGGGGGGCCACAGATACGCAGTATTTT.

This clonotype was seen many times. The V call is TRBV27, the J call TRBJ1-6; TRBD1 is a possible D gene (5 bases). This CDR3 has 14 amino acids. Germline CDR1 is MNHEY and CDR2 is SMNVEV (reference sequence). The V end lost 6 bases, the J end lost 10 bases, and 16 bases lay between the germline ends. The DNA of the CDR3 is TGTGCCAGCAGCCACTTGGGGGGGGACTCACCCCTCCACTTT. Its translation is CASSHLGGDSPLHF.

This chain connects TRBV13 to TRBJ2-7; 8 bases agree with TRBD2. The junction had 11 bases not matched to a gene; V was cut back by 7 bases and J by 6 bases. The germline gives CDR1 PRHDT, CDR2 FYEKMQ (reference sequence). CDR3 length: 14 residues. CDR3 sequence reads: CASKAGAKASEQYF. CDR3 nucleotides: TGTGCCAGCAAAGCGGGGGCAAAGGCCTCCGAGCAGTACTTC.

This clonotype turned up a few times. The chain carries TRBV5-6 and TRBJ2-6; 7 bases are a match to TRBD1. V trimming: 6 bases; J trimming: 1 base; junction bases outside the gene matches: 4. Germline-derived CDR1 and CDR2 are SGHDT and YYEEEE. The CDR3 totals 15 residues. The CDR3 nucleotides read TGTGCCAGCATCGAACAGGGGTCTGGGGCCAACGTCCTGACTTTC. It specifies CASIEQGSGANVLTF.

This clonotype has a count of ten or more. The V call is TRBV28, the J call TRBJ1-5; 10 bases are shared with TRBD1. Germline V gene sequence: CDR1 MDHEN, CDR2 SYDVKM. The ends lost 6 bases at V and 1 base at J; junction bases unmatched: 3. The CDR3 loop spans 15 amino acids. The CDR3 sequence is CASSPGQGSNQPQHF. In DNA form, the CDR3 reads TGTGCCAGCAGCCCGGGACAGGGGAGCAATCAGCCCCAGCATTTT. Complete variable domain (other parts from reference TRBV28 and TRBJ1-5): DVKVTQSSRYLVKRTGEKVFLECVQDMDHENMFWYRQDPGLGLRLIYFSYDVKMKEKGDIPEGYSVSREKKERFSLILESASTNQTSMYLCASSPGQGSNQPQHFGDGTRLSIL.

This clonotype was detected only a few times. The chain couples TRBV27 to TRBJ2-7; unclear D gene. Trimming took off 5 bases at V and 5 bases at J, with 10 bases between the two ends. The CDR3 is 12 amino acids. The germline V gene encodes CDR1 MNHEY and CDR2 SMNVEV (reference sequence). The CDR3 DNA reads as TGTGCCAGCAGTCACCCAATGGACGAGCAGTACTTC. It yields the protein CASSHPMDEQYF.

This clonotype was counted a few times. The rearrangement links TRBV19 to TRBJ1-5, with D uncertain. This CDR3 has 13 residues. V lost 10 bases to trimming and J lost 2 bases, with 12 bases between them. The germline CDR1 and CDR2 sequences are LNHDA and SQIVND (reference sequence). This chain's CDR3 is CATQEVRNQPQHF. Written as DNA, the CDR3 is TGTGCCACCCAGGAAGTACGCAATCAGCCCCAGCATTTT.

At least ten counts were recorded for this clonotype. The chain joins TRBV4-3 to TRBJ2-5; D not resolved. Germline values: CDR1 LGHNA, CDR2 YSLEER. The CDR3 is 15 residues long. V was clipped by 0 bases and J by 2 bases, with 10 bases between them. The CDR3 loop reads CASSQDWRSQETQYF. CDR3 sequence (DNA): TGCGCCAGCAGCCAAGATTGGCGGAGTCAAGAGACCCAGTACTTC.

The rearrangement joins TRBV29-1 to TRBJ2-5; 7 bases are shared with TRBD1. After removal of 2 bases from V and 1 base from J, the junction contained 7 bases not matched to a gene. Per the germline V gene, CDR1 is SQVTM and CDR2 is ANQGSEA. The CDR3 loop spans 15 amino acids. CDR3 DNA sequence: TGCAGCGTTGAAACTCCCTACAGGGGCCAAGAGACCCAGTACTTC. Protein: CSVETPYRGQETQYF.

The rearrangement joins TRBV2 to TRBJ1-6; D unresolved. Trimming stripped 9 bases from V and 6 bases from J, with 3 bases between. The CDR3 sequence is 10 residues long. Germline lookup yields CDR1 SNHLY and CDR2 FYNNEI. The CDR3 spells CARVNSPLHF. The CDR3 region has the DNA TGTGCCAGAGTTAATTCACCCCTCCACTTT. The full variable domain, with the rest looked up from reference TRBV2 and TRBJ1-6, is EPEVTQTPSHQVTQMGQEVILRCVPISNHLYFYWYRQILGQKVEFLVSFYNNEISEKSEIFDDQFSVERPDGSNFTLKIRSTKLEDSAMYFCARVNSPLHFGNGTRLTVT.

This sequence joins TRBV30 and TRBJ1-6; TRBD1 aligns across 11 bases. CDR3 size: 14 residues. Germline CDR1 is GTSNPN and CDR2 is SVGIG (reference sequence). With 0 bases clipped from V and 11 bases from J, the junction kept 3 bases outside the gene matches. The CDR3 coding sequence is TGTGCCTGGAGTGTTGGGACAGGGGGTACACCCCTCCACTTT. As protein: CAWSVGTGGTPLHF.

The V call is TRBV11-2, the J call TRBJ1-4; D is unresolved. In germline, CDR1 is SGHAT, CDR2 FQNNGV. The CDR3 runs 16 residues. V lost 5 bases, J lost 5 bases, and 18 bases lay in between. This CDR3 is CASSPRVPKGNEKLFF. The CDR3, as DNA: TGTGCCAGCAGCCCAAGGGTCCCTAAAGGCAATGAAAAACTGTTTTTT.

This clonotype was seen ten or more times. The V call is TRBV29-1, the J call TRBJ2-5; a possible D gene is TRBD1 (5 bases). Trimming removed 7 bases at V and 2 bases at J, with 17 bases between. The CDR3 extends over 14 amino acids. The germline CDR1 and CDR2 sequences are SQVTM and ANQGSEA. The CDR3 DNA sequence: TGCAGCGACCCACCAGGACAAAAACAAGAGACCCAGTACTTC. Translated, it gives CSDPPGQKQETQYF.

In this sample, this clonotype turned up many times. The chain uses TRBV5-4 and TRBJ2-7; maybe TRBD2 (7 bases). In germline, CDR1 is SGHNT, CDR2 YYREEE (reference sequence). The V end lost 2 bases, the J end lost 3 bases, and 15 bases lay between the germline ends. This CDR3 has 15 residues. The CDR3 nucleotides read TGTGCCAGCAGCTTCGGACTAGGACAGCTCTACGAGCAGTACTTC. It codes for CASSFGLGQLYEQYF.

There are a few counts of this clonotype. J is TRBJ2-5 and V is TRBV2, with D uncertain. This CDR3 spans 14 amino acids. Per germline, CDR1 SNHLY and CDR2 FYNNEI. The V end was cut by 4 bases, the J end by 0 bases, with 9 bases between. CDR3 residues: CASSGSLYQETQYF. The DNA for the CDR3 is TGTGCCAGCAGTGGGTCCCTGTACCAAGAGACCCAGTACTTC.

This clonotype came up a few times. CDR3 DNA: TGTGCCACCAGCAGACAAGGACAGGGGAGAAACACCATATATTTT. Translated, it gives CATSRQGQGRNTIYF. This sequence joins TRBV15 and TRBJ1-3; 9 bases are shared with TRBD1. Trimming removed 2 bases from V and 5 bases from J; junction bases left unmatched: 4. The CDR3 has 15 residues. The germline gives CDR1 LNHNV, CDR2 YYDKDF (reference sequence).

This clonotype has ten or more counts. This chain connects TRBV29-1 to TRBJ2-7; TRBD1 matches 7 bases. The germline CDR1 and CDR2 sequences are SQVTM and ANQGSEA. The CDR3 loop spans 11 amino acids. J gave up 4 bases and V 6 bases, and 3 bases lay outside the gene matches. The CDR3 protein is CSVGQVYEQYF. The CDR3 bases are TGCAGCGTCGGACAGGTGTACGAGCAGTACTTC.

This clonotype was seen only a few times. This chain uses TRBV6-1 with TRBJ1-5, with a tentative D call TRBD1 (5 bases). CDR3 size: 14 residues. Looked up from germline, CDR1 is MNHNS and CDR2 is SASEGT. Trimming took 5 bases from V and 2 from J, leaving 10 bases between them. The CDR3 coding sequence is TGTGCCAGCAGTCACGACAGCCGCAATCAGCCCCAGCATTTT. Residues: CASSHDSRNQPQHF.

This clonotype appeared many times. The J gene is TRBJ1-1, the V gene TRBV2; tentatively, D is TRBD1 (6 bases). V gave up 6 bases and J gave up 2 bases, with 10 bases separating them. The CDR3 extends over 13 amino acids. Germline assignment: CDR1 SNHLY and CDR2 FYNNEI. The CDR3 is CASRGQRNTEAFF. In nucleotides, the CDR3 is TGTGCCAGCAGAGGACAGAGAAACACTGAAGCTTTCTTT.

The table lists this clonotype with many counts. The chain links TRBV30 to TRBJ2-1, with 8 bases matching TRBD1. The J segment lost 8 bases and the V segment lost 5 bases, leaving 8 bases of the junction unmatched. CDR3 length equals 13 residues. CDR1 and CDR2 from the germline V gene are GTSNPN and SVGIG (reference sequence). CDR3 in amino acids: CAWFRDRRDEQFF. CDR3 nucleotide sequence: TGTGCCTGGTTCCGGGACAGGAGGGATGAGCAGTTCTTC.

This clonotype was counted ten times or more. This chain links TRBV4-3 with TRBJ2-5; D is tentatively TRBD1 or TRBD2 (5 bases each). The CDR3 totals 17 residues. Trimming took off 0 bases at V and 4 bases at J, with 18 bases between the two ends. Germline assignment: CDR1 LGHNA and CDR2 YSLEER. The CDR3 protein is CASSQEGPGSGSETQYF. The CDR3 region has the DNA TGCGCCAGCAGCCAAGAAGGTCCGGGATCAGGGTCAGAGACCCAGTACTTC.

Ten or more counts support this clonotype. The chain couples TRBV7-3 to TRBJ2-1; the match to TRBD2 covers 12 bases. The CDR3 has 14 amino acids. Germline lookup yields CDR1 SGHTA and CDR2 FQGTGA. V dropped 5 bases and J dropped 7; count of bases not matched to a gene: 3. CDR3 region: CASSKGLAGNEQFF. CDR3 in DNA: TGTGCCAGCAGCAAGGGACTAGCGGGTAATGAGCAGTTCTTC.

V and J are TRBV2 and TRBJ2-3; the D is unclear. The length of the CDR3 is 16 residues. The germline V gene encodes CDR1 SNHLY and CDR2 FYNNEI. Trimming cost V 6 bases and J 0 bases, with 16 bases left between them. The CDR3 here is CASSVFRWGSTDTQYF. CDR3 DNA: TGTGCCAGCAGCGTGTTCAGGTGGGGAAGCACAGATACGCAGTATTTT.

This clonotype has a count of ten or more. The chain recombines TRBV24-1 with TRBJ2-1; no clear D gene. The V end lost 5 bases, the J end lost 8 bases, and 9 bases lay between the germline ends. Per the germline V gene, CDR1 is KGHDR and CDR2 is SFDVKD. The CDR3 consists of 12 residues. This CDR3 reads CATSGQNYEQFF. CDR3 nucleotide sequence: TGTGCCACCAGTGGGCAAAACTATGAGCAGTTCTTC.

This clonotype appeared many times. The chain carries TRBV21-1 and TRBJ2-4; the table assigns TRBD2, which was not confirmed against the DNA. TRBV21-1 is a pseudogene. The CDR3 is 15 amino acids. CDR3 region: CASAGPELAKNIQYF. The CDR3 nucleotides read TGTGCCAGCGCGGGGCCCGAACTGGCCAAAAACATTCAGTACTTC.

In its sample, this clonotype was seen many times. The chain employs TRBV24-1 and TRBJ2-3; possibly TRBD1 for D (5 bases). Trimming removed 2 bases from V and 1 base from J, with 12 bases in between. The CDR3 sequence is 16 residues long. CDR1 is KGHDR, CDR2 SFDVKD, per germline. In DNA form, the CDR3 reads TGTGCCACCAGTGATTATAGGGGCGATGGCACAGATACGCAGTATTTT. It codes for CATSDYRGDGTDTQYF.